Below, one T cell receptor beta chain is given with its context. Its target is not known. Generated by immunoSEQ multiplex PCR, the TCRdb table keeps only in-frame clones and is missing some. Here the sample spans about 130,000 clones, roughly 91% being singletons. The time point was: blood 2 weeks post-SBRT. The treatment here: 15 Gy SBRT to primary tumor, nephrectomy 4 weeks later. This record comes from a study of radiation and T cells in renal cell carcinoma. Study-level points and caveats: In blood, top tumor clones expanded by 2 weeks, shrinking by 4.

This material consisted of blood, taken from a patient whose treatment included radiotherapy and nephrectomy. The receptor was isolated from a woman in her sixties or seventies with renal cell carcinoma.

DNA for the CDR3: TGTGCCAGCAGTTTACAGGGGAGAGGGGAAAAACTGTTTTTT. It specifies CASSLQGRGEKLFF. V is TRBV27 and J is TRBJ1-4; maybe TRBD1 (6 bases). V was shortened by 2 bases and J by 8 bases, with 12 bases between the two germline ends. CDR1 MNHEY and CDR2 SMNVEV come from the germline V gene (reference sequence). CDR3 size: 14 residues.